These 25 T cell receptor beta chains came from one sample sequenced in a study of blood T cells in healthy people across ages (dated by TCRdb to about 2015). The library relied on 5' RACE. The sequencing machine was an Illumina HiSeq 2500. The second PCR ran for about 6 to 11 cycles and used a J-beta primer mix along with a sample-barcoded 5' primer. TCRdb's own reprocessing of the public reads used fastp at Q25 and MiXCR and kept productive beta chains. Merged by CDR3 protein, the rows form single entries marked with the most common genes and DNA. The sample table lists roughly 2 million distinct CDR3 sequences, 40% to 55% of them with a count of one. Of the sample, over 2% falls within the top ten clones. The source material was blood. Receptors originate from a middle-aged woman in good health.

The rearrangement joins TRBV5-1 to TRBJ2-3; tentatively, D is TRBD1 (6 bases). CDR3 length: 14 residues. Per germline, CDR1 SGHRS and CDR2 YFSETQ. In nucleotides, the CDR3 is TGCGCTACCGGGGCAGGGGAGTACACAGATACGCAGTATTTT. It encodes CATGAGEYTDTQYF.

This clonotype showed up just a few times. This chain links TRBV20-1 with TRBJ2-7; TRBD1 matches 9 bases. Germline V gene sequence: CDR1 DFQATT, CDR2 SNEGSKA (reference sequence). V was clipped by 1 base and J by 2 bases; unmatched bases: 9. This CDR3 has 16 amino acids. The CDR3 reads CSARVPRTGATYEQYF. In nucleotides, the CDR3 is TGCAGTGCTAGAGTCCCTAGGACAGGGGCAACCTACGAGCAGTACTTC.

The rearrangement joins TRBV28 to TRBJ1-2; D gene unclear. The V gene lost 6 bases and the J gene lost 1 base, with 9 bases spanning the gap. CDR3 length equals 13 residues. Germline V CDR1 and CDR2: MDHEN, SYDVKM. The chain's CDR3 is CASRVGHNYGYTF. The CDR3 DNA follows: TGTGCCAGCAGGGTCGGCCATAACTATGGCTACACCTTC.

The rearrangement uses TRBV12-3 or TRBV12-4 and TRBJ2-1; a weak D match, TRBD1 (6 bases). This CDR3 spans 13 amino acids. Trimming removed 3 bases from V and 6 bases from J, with 9 bases in between. CDR3 amino acids: CASSLNRVNEQFF. CDR3 sequence (DNA): TGTGCCAGCAGTTTGAACAGGGTCAATGAGCAGTTCTTC.

CDR3 DNA sequence: TGTGCCAGCGTGGCCAGCGGGGGTGTGGATACGCAGTATTTT. Protein: CASVASGGVDTQYF. V gene TRBV7-9 combines with J gene TRBJ2-3, with 8 bases identical to TRBD2. This CDR3 region has 14 residues. From germline, CDR1 is SEHNR and CDR2 FQNEAQ (reference sequence). V was clipped by 8 bases and J by 6 bases; unmatched bases: 10.

The V gene is TRBV7-9, the J gene TRBJ1-5, with 7 nucleotides matching TRBD1. The V gene's germline CDR1 is SEHNR and CDR2 FQNEAQ (reference sequence). The CDR3 length is 15 residues. V shed 5 bases and J 10 bases; nucleotides not matched to a gene: 14. Here the CDR3 reads CASSRTTGEGSPQHF. CDR3 nucleotides: TGTGCCAGCAGCCGGACTACAGGGGAAGGGAGCCCCCAGCATTTT.

V gene TRBV10-3 combines with J gene TRBJ1-2; no clear D. CDR3 length equals 15 residues. The V gene lost 4 bases and the J gene lost 0 bases, with 12 bases spanning the gap. CDR1 ENHRY and CDR2 SYGVKD come from the germline V gene. The CDR3 spells CAISVLGEANYGYTF. For the CDR3, the DNA is TGTGCCATCAGTGTTTTGGGAGAAGCTAACTATGGCTACACCTTC.

This clonotype was picked up a small number of times. The J gene is TRBJ1-1, the V gene TRBV29-1, with D tentatively TRBD1 (6 bases). The germline gives CDR1 SQVTM, CDR2 ANQGSEA. The CDR3 consists of 15 residues. Trimming left V 4 bases short and J 2 bases short, with 17 bases between. This CDR3 is CSVGTARGSNTEAFF. The CDR3, as DNA: TGCAGCGTTGGGACAGCACGAGGGAGTAACACTGAAGCTTTCTTT.

The table lists this clonotype with a few counts. V gene TRBV12-3 or TRBV12-4 combines with J gene TRBJ2-7; possible D gene TRBD1, 6 bases. The CDR3 covers 13 residues. The ends were cut back, 5 bases at V and 3 bases at J, with 11 bases in the middle. CDR3 sequence: CASSQPTGYEQYF. CDR3 bases: TGTGCCAGCAGTCAACCGACAGGCTACGAGCAGTACTTC.

The chain uses TRBV2 and TRBJ2-1; D call uncertain. CDR1 is SNHLY, CDR2 FYNNEI, per germline. Deletions cut 6 bases from V and 9 bases from J, with 18 bases between. The CDR3 covers 14 residues. In nucleotides, the CDR3 is TGTGCCAGCAGGTGGATTGGAAGTATCGGTGAGCAGTTCTTC. Encoded protein: CASRWIGSIGEQFF.

The rearrangement joins TRBV4-1 to TRBJ1-2, with D unresolved. The V gene's germline CDR1 is MGHRA and CDR2 YSYEKL. Trimming removed 0 bases from V and 4 bases from J, with 15 bases in between. CDR3 length: 16 residues. CDR3 coding DNA: TGCGCCAGCAGCCAAGAACGGGTGGGCGCTAGCTATGGCTACACCTTC. Translating gives CASSQERVGASYGYTF.

In its sample, this clonotype was seen a few times. V and J are TRBV4-3 and TRBJ2-1; no firm D call. This CDR3 has 14 amino acids. V lost 0 bases, J lost 8 bases, and 11 bases lay in between. Per the germline V gene, CDR1 is LGHNA and CDR2 is YSLEER. CDR3 DNA sequence: TGCGCCAGCAGCCAAGATACGAGCATCCATGAGCAGTTCTTC. Encoded protein: CASSQDTSIHEQFF.

The chain has TRBV11-2 and TRBJ2-3, with 9 bases identical to TRBD2. With V trimmed by 0 bases and J by 4 bases, 5 bases remained unmatched. CDR3 length: 16 amino acids. The germline V gene encodes CDR1 SGHAT and CDR2 FQNNGV. CDR3 protein: CASSLEPAGGADTQYF. The CDR3 coding sequence is TGTGCCAGCAGCTTAGAACCAGCGGGAGGTGCAGATACGCAGTATTTT.

This clonotype was seen a single time. The V call is TRBV7-6, the J call TRBJ2-1; D remains unclear. CDR3 size: 15 residues. Germline CDR1 SGHVS, CDR2 FNYEAQ. Trimming took off 1 base at V and 6 bases at J, with 13 bases between the two ends. The CDR3 DNA follows: TGTGCCAGCAGCTTAGGAAGGAGTCAAGGCAATGAGCAGTTCTTC. Encoded protein: CASSLGRSQGNEQFF.

V is TRBV20-1 and J is TRBJ2-7, with TRBD2 identical over 13 bases. The CDR3 spans 14 residues. Unmatched junction bases numbered 2, after V lost 4 bases and J lost 2 bases. Looked up from germline, CDR1 is DFQATT and CDR2 is SNEGSKA (reference sequence). CDR3 region: CSATTSGGAYEQYF. CDR3 DNA sequence: TGCAGTGCTACCACTAGCGGGGGGGCCTACGAGCAGTACTTC.

V gene TRBV29-1 combines with J gene TRBJ1-2; D is undetermined. This CDR3 has 14 residues. CDR1 and CDR2 (germline): SQVTM, ANQGSEA. V was cut by 3 bases and J by 0 bases, with 11 bases left in between. The CDR3 region has the DNA TGCAGCGTTGATCCTGGTGAAACTAACTATGGCTACACCTTC. Translation: CSVDPGETNYGYTF.

V and J are TRBV12-3 or TRBV12-4 and TRBJ2-7, with D possibly TRBD2 on 5 matching bases. V was shortened by 3 bases and J by 7 bases, with 16 bases between the two germline ends. This CDR3 is built from 14 residues. CDR3 amino acids: CASSFGAGRDEQYF. The CDR3 DNA follows: TGTGCCAGCAGTTTTGGCGCAGGTCGGGATGAGCAGTACTTC.

This clonotype was observed a few times. This chain uses TRBV6-2 or TRBV6-3 with TRBJ1-1, with D tentatively TRBD1 (5 bases). The CDR3 totals 13 residues. Trimming shortened V by 2 bases and J by 5 bases, and 9 bases separated the two germline ends. CDR1 MNHEY and CDR2 SVGEGT come from the germline V gene. CDR3 amino acids: CASSYAGKTEAFF. The CDR3 DNA reads as TGTGCCAGCAGTTACGCAGGGAAGACTGAAGCTTTCTTT.

The sample holds a few counts of this clonotype. The V call is TRBV29-1, the J call TRBJ1-2; D gene uncertain. Trimming stripped 4 bases from V and 4 bases from J, with 13 bases between. This CDR3 contains 13 residues. From germline, CDR1 is SQVTM and CDR2 ANQGSEA. CDR3: CSVGEGSSYGYTF. CDR3 bases: TGCAGCGTTGGGGAGGGCAGTTCCTATGGCTACACCTTC.

This sequence joins TRBV20-1 and TRBJ2-5; 10 bases map to TRBD2. The CDR3 is 16 amino acids. The germline V gene has CDR1 DFQATT and CDR2 SNEGSKA (reference sequence). With V trimmed by 2 bases and J by 2 bases, 8 bases remained unmatched. CDR3 amino acids: CSARPFLAGEQETQYF. In nucleotides, the CDR3 is TGCAGTGCTAGACCTTTCCTAGCGGGGGAACAAGAGACCCAGTACTTC.

This clonotype was picked up a small number of times. The chain couples TRBV28 to TRBJ2-3; the match to TRBD2 covers 9 bases. Unmatched junction bases numbered 5, after V lost 2 bases and J lost 5 bases. The CDR3 is 15 residues long. In germline, CDR1 is MDHEN, CDR2 SYDVKM. The CDR3 sequence: CASSLLAGNLDTQYF. CDR3 bases: TGTGCCAGCAGTTTACTAGCGGGGAACCTAGATACGCAGTATTTT.

This clonotype was recorded a few times. The chain is built from TRBV6-9 and TRBJ2-5; 9 bases align to TRBD1. Germline CDR1 reads MNHGY; CDR2 reads SVAAGI. The V and J ends lost 2 bases and 4 bases, in that order; junction bases with no gene match: 5. The CDR3 is 15 residues long. CDR3 loop: CASSYRDRVGETQYF. The CDR3 DNA reads as TGTGCCAGCAGTTATCGGGACAGGGTAGGAGAGACCCAGTACTTC.

The chain employs TRBV19 and TRBJ2-5; no firm D call. This CDR3 spans 14 amino acids. V lost 3 bases to trimming and J lost 2 bases, with 10 bases between them. Germline loops: CDR1 LNHDA, CDR2 SQIVND (reference sequence). The CDR3 DNA follows: TGTGCCAGTAGTATGAGGAGATATCAAGAGACCCAGTACTTC. Its translation: CASSMRRYQETQYF.

This clonotype was counted a few times. J is TRBJ2-7 and V is TRBV4-1; a weak D match, TRBD2 (6 bases). Looked up from germline, CDR1 is MGHRA and CDR2 is YSYEKL. This CDR3 has 15 amino acids. V was pared by 1 base and J by 0 bases, with 10 bases between. The CDR3 sequence: CASSQAEGSSYEQYF. In DNA form, the CDR3 reads TGCGCCAGCAGCCAAGCGGAGGGAAGCTCCTACGAGCAGTACTTC.

There are a few counts of this clonotype. This chain joins TRBV12-3 or TRBV12-4 and TRBJ2-4; D is possibly TRBD1 (5 bases). There are 15 residues in the CDR3. V was pared by 1 base and J by 5 bases, with 12 bases between. The CDR3 DNA follows: TGTGCCAGCAGTTTAGACAGGTTAGGGCAAAACATTCAGTACTTC. Translating gives CASSLDRLGQNIQYF.